These T cell receptor beta chains were read from a single sample in a study of radiotherapy plus CTLA-4 blockade in lung cancer. TCRdb's copy holds only in-frame clones and misses some; the assay was immunoSEQ multiplex PCR. The sample lists 75,000 to 80,000 clones; around nine tenths were seen once. Sequencing was performed on peripheral blood, taken from a patient treated with radiotherapy plus ipilimumab. The receptor set was obtained from a human donor with non-small cell lung cancer who had stable disease on radiotherapy plus ipilimumab. CDR3s include the opening cysteine and the closing phenylalanine or tryptophan. D genes are given only for firm matches. Not all rows give a size; the values are once, few, many and, for expanded clones, a class.

v_call: TRBV27; j_call: TRBJ2-7; d_call: .; clone_size: .; cdr3_aa: CASSLSNSYEQYF; cdr3_nt: TGTGCCAGCAGTTTATCAAACAGCTACGAGCAGTACTTC
v_call: TRBV2; j_call: TRBJ1-2; d_call: TRBD1; clone_size: .; cdr3_aa: CARPPPTGVYGYTF; cdr3_nt: TGTGCCAGACCTCCACCGACAGGGGTCTATGGCTACACCTTC
v_call: TRBV28; j_call: TRBJ1-1; d_call: TRBD1; clone_size: .; cdr3_aa: CASSLSDRGDTEAFF; cdr3_nt: TGTGCCAGCAGTTTGTCAGACAGGGGGGACACTGAAGCTTTCTTT
v_call: TRBV28; j_call: TRBJ2-7; d_call: .; clone_size: .; cdr3_aa: CAITRGTRPHVYEQYF; cdr3_nt: TGTGCCATAACCCGTGGGACCAGACCCCATGTCTACGAGCAGTACTTC
v_call: TRBV19; j_call: TRBJ1-1; d_call: .; clone_size: .; cdr3_aa: CASRGLGQTMNTEAFF; cdr3_nt: TGTGCCAGTAGGGGCCTGGGGCAGACCATGAACACTGAAGCTTTCTTT
v_call: TRBV5-4; j_call: TRBJ2-2; d_call: .; clone_size: .; cdr3_aa: CASSPPLDTGELFF; cdr3_nt: TGTGCCAGCAGCCCGCCCCTAGACACCGGGGAGCTGTTTTTT
v_call: TRBV28; j_call: TRBJ2-7; d_call: TRBD2; clone_size: few; cdr3_aa: CASRNTGGLGEQYF; cdr3_nt: TGTGCCAGCAGGAATACGGGAGGGCTGGGCGAGCAGTACTTC
v_call: TRBV2; j_call: TRBJ1-1; d_call: .; clone_size: .; cdr3_aa: CASRDTMNTEAFF; cdr3_nt: TGTGCCAGCAGGGACACCATGAACACTGAAGCTTTCTTT
v_call: TRBV14; j_call: TRBJ2-7; d_call: .; clone_size: .; cdr3_aa: CASSQDPRQRQNYEQYF; cdr3_nt: TGTGCCAGCAGCCAAGACCCTAGACAACGACAGAACTACGAGCAGTACTTC
v_call: TRBV7-8; j_call: TRBJ2-3; d_call: .; clone_size: .; cdr3_aa: CASSLASGSYTQYF; cdr3_nt: TGTGCCAGCAGCTTAGCATCGGGCTCCTATACGCAGTATTTT
v_call: TRBV10-2; j_call: TRBJ2-3; d_call: TRBD1; clone_size: few; cdr3_aa: CATNPGTGGTDTQYF; cdr3_nt: TGCGCCACCAACCCCGGGACAGGGGGAACAGATACGCAGTATTTT
v_call: TRBV28; j_call: TRBJ2-1; d_call: .; clone_size: .; cdr3_aa: CATTRLNEQFF; cdr3_nt: TGTGCCACCACCCGGTTAAATGAGCAGTTCTTC
v_call: TRBV18; j_call: TRBJ1-1; d_call: .; clone_size: .; cdr3_aa: CASSPETASNTEAFF; cdr3_nt: TGTGCCAGCTCACCTGAGACAGCGTCCAACACTGAAGCTTTCTTT